This T cell receptor (beta chain) is from a study of identical twins. The study's findings and limits: Insertion counts were lower in abundant cord blood beta clonotypes, a trend that memory repertoires did not show. Out-of-frame alpha sequences that twins shared showed excess low generation probability.

V gave up 2 bases and J gave up 8 bases, with 9 bases separating them. CDR3 size: 12 residues. From germline, CDR1 is DFQATT and CDR2 SNEGSKA (reference sequence). Ten or more counts support this clonotype. Its antigen is not known. A universal primer binding site was introduced by template switching. The final cDNA contained unique molecular identifiers. Each CDR3 protein is one row after TCRdb ran MiXCR on the 5' RACE reads. The data hold a few hundred thousand distinct CDR3 sequences, with about 18% observed a single time. This TCR was sampled from a man aged 50-59 years in good health. The sequencing sample was made of naive T cells sorted from blood. The genes are TRBV20-1 and TRBJ1-4; tentative D call: TRBD1 (6 bases). The CDR3, as DNA: TGCAGTGCTAGAAGGGGGGGGGAAAAACTGTTTTTT. Translated, it gives CSARRGGEKLFF.